These T cell receptor beta chains were read from a single sample in a study of graft-versus-host responses after intestinal transplantation. Profiled with immunoSEQ multiplex PCR; TCRdb holds only in-frame clones, not every one. The sample shows fewer than 60,000 clones, 84% of them seen only once. The antigens of these receptors remain unknown. Sequencing was performed on unstimulated CD4+ T cells sorted from spleen or lymph node cells, taken before transplant. These receptors were obtained from a human donor who was the organ donor for an intestinal transplant. Both conserved end residues are part of each CDR3. The D gene is left open where the match is weak. Clone size appears in some rows only: once, few, many, or a class for an expanded clone.

CDR3 DNA | CDR3 protein | D gene | V gene | clone size | J gene
TGTGCCTCCCGGGACAGAGACTCTGGAAACACCATATATTTT | CASRDRDSGNTIYF | TRBD1 | TRBV30 | . | TRBJ1-3
TGCGCCAGCAGCCCGGGAGAGACCCAGTACTTC | CASSPGETQYF | . | TRBV5-1 | few | TRBJ2-5
TGTGCCACCCGGGGGGCTTCCTACAATGAGCAGTTCTTC | CATRGASYNEQFF | . | TRBV2 | . | TRBJ2-1
TGTGCCAGCAGGTTTAGAGACAGAAACTATGGCTACACCTTC | CASRFRDRNYGYTF | . | TRBV6-1 | . | TRBJ1-2
TGCGCCAGCTCTCTACAGGGCATGAACACTGAAGCTTTCTTT | CASSLQGMNTEAFF | . | TRBV10-2 | . | TRBJ1-1
TGCAGCGTTCCCGGACAGCCTAACTATGGCTACACCTTC | CSVPGQPNYGYTF | . | TRBV29-1 | . | TRBJ1-2
TGTGCCAGCAGCGTCCATAGCGGGATCTCCTACAATGAGCAGTTCTTC | CASSVHSGISYNEQFF | TRBD2 | TRBV9 | . | TRBJ2-1
TGCGCCAGCAGCTTGGGGACTAGTAAGGAGACCCAGTACTTC | CASSLGTSKETQYF | TRBD2 | TRBV5-1 | . | TRBJ2-5
TGTGCCAGCAGCTTAGCTGGAGTTTTTGATGAGCAGTTCTTC | CASSLAGVFDEQFF | . | TRBV7-7 | . | TRBJ2-1
TGCGCCAGCAGCTTGGAGGGACTAGTAGGTCCCAATGAGCAGTTCTTC | CASSLEGLVGPNEQFF | TRBD2 | TRBV5-1 | . | TRBJ2-1
TGTGCCAGCTCACAAACTAGCGGGAGTGGGAATGAGCAGTTCTTC | CASSQTSGSGNEQFF | TRBD2 | TRBV18 | . | TRBJ2-1
TGTGCCTGGAGGAAAAAGAGGGCCTATGGGTCCTCCTCAAATGAGCAGTTCTTC | CAWRKKRAYGSSSNEQFF | . | TRBV30 | . | TRBJ2-1
TGTGCCATCAGTGGACAGGCTCAAGAAGCTTTCTTT | CAISGQAQEAFF | . | TRBV10-3 | . | TRBJ1-1
TGTGCCAGCAGTGACCCCGGGGGGGCCCCAAATCAGCCCCAGCATTTT | CASSDPGGAPNQPQHF | . | TRBV6-1 | . | TRBJ1-5
TGTGCCAGCAGTACCGGGACAGTTAATGAAAAACTGTTTTTT | CASSTGTVNEKLFF | TRBD1 | TRBV6-5 | . | TRBJ1-4
TGTGCCAGCAGCGCCTCGAAGCCAGCGACTAGCGGGAGTTACGAGCAGTACTTC | CASSASKPATSGSYEQYF | TRBD2 | TRBV9 | . | TRBJ2-7
TGTGCCAGCAGCTCGATACTAGCGGGAGGTGGATATGAGCAGTTCTTC | CASSSILAGGGYEQFF | TRBD2 | TRBV7-9 | . | TRBJ2-1
TGCGCCAGCAGCTTGGGACAGCGAGAGTCACCCCTCCACTTT | CASSLGQRESPLHF | . | TRBV5-1 | . | TRBJ1-6
TGTGCCAGCAGCTTGACGAACACCGGGGAGCTGTTTTTT | CASSLTNTGELFF | . | TRBV11-2 | . | TRBJ2-2
TGCGCCAGCAGCTTGGCCGGGGCTGGGGCCAACGTCCTGACTTTC | CASSLAGAGANVLTF | . | TRBV5-1 | . | TRBJ2-6
TGTGCCAGCAGTGACCCAGACAGGGTCTGGGGCACCATATATTTT | CASSDPDRVWGTIYF | TRBD1 | TRBV25-1 | . | TRBJ1-3
TGTGCCAGCAGCTTAGAAGCCGAAACATATGACTACACCTTC | CASSLEAETYDYTF | . | TRBV11-2 | . | TRBJ1-2
TGTGCCAGCAGCTTCCCCCCGACGGGAAGCGGGAGAGGTACCGGGGAGCTGTTTTTT | CASSFPPTGSGRGTGELFF | TRBD2 | TRBV7-9 | . | TRBJ2-2
TGTGCCAGCAGCTTAGCCCCGCTCACTAGCGGGAGAGAGACCCAGTACTTC | CASSLAPLTSGRETQYF | TRBD2 | TRBV7-2 | . | TRBJ2-5
TGCGCCAGCAGCCAAGTAGGGTGGACAGATACGCAGTATTTT | CASSQVGWTDTQYF | . | TRBV4-1 | . | TRBJ2-3
TGTGCCAGCAGTTTCTTCTCGGCGGGAGGGTCCTACGAGCAGTACTTC | CASSFFSAGGSYEQYF | TRBD2 | TRBV5-6 | . | TRBJ2-7
TGTGCCAGTAGTCGGCCGGGAGGCGGTGATTCACCCCTCCACTTT | CASSRPGGGDSPLHF | . | TRBV19 | . | TRBJ1-6
TGTGCCAGCAGTCCAACCGGGACAGGGCTTGAGACCCAGTACTTC | CASSPTGTGLETQYF | TRBD1 | TRBV27 | . | TRBJ2-5
TGTGCCAGCAGCTTAATGAGACCAGGGGTCACTGGAAACACCATATATTTT | CASSLMRPGVTGNTIYF | . | TRBV13 | . | TRBJ1-3
TGTGCCAGCAGCTTAGACTCTACAAACATTCAGTACTTC | CASSLDSTNIQYF | . | TRBV6-1 | . | TRBJ2-4
TGTGCCAGCAGCCTTAGCGGGAGGCTTAATGAGCAGTTCTTC | CASSLSGRLNEQFF | TRBD2 | TRBV7-2 | . | TRBJ2-1
TGTGCCAGCAGCCCTTACGGGGAGACCCAGTACTTC | CASSPYGETQYF | . | TRBV7-2 | . | TRBJ2-5
TGTGCCAGCAGCCCAATCCAGCGTGCGGGTTCCAAAGAGACCCAGTACTTC | CASSPIQRAGSKETQYF | . | TRBV5-4 | . | TRBJ2-5
TGTGCCAGCAGCCTATGGTACCAAGAGACCCAGTACTTC | CASSLWYQETQYF | . | TRBV5-6 | . | TRBJ2-5
TGCAGCGTTCCCGGGACTAGCGCCTACAATGAGCAGTTCTTC | CSVPGTSAYNEQFF | TRBD2 | TRBV29-1 | . | TRBJ2-1
TGTGCCTGGAGAGGGCCGAACACTGAAGCTTTCTTT | CAWRGPNTEAFF | . | TRBV30 | . | TRBJ1-1
TGTGCCAGTAGGAAAAGCGGCACCGGGGAGCTGTTTTTT | CASRKSGTGELFF | . | TRBV19 | . | TRBJ2-2
TGCGCCAGCAGCCAAGCGTGGGCGAGCTCTGGGGCCAACGTCCTGACTTTC | CASSQAWASSGANVLTF | . | TRBV4-1 | . | TRBJ2-6
TGTGCCAGCAGCTTAAACGGAAGAAATTCACCCCTCCACTTT | CASSLNGRNSPLHF | . | TRBV13 | . | TRBJ1-6
TGTGCCAGCAGTGGACTAGCGGGGAGCACAGATACGCAGTATTTT | CASSGLAGSTDTQYF | TRBD2 | TRBV7-9 | . | TRBJ2-3
TGTGCCAGCAGTGAAGTGTGGGGAGGGAAGAGCAATCAGCCCCAGCATTTT | CASSEVWGGKSNQPQHF | . | TRBV6-1 | . | TRBJ1-5
TGTGCCAGCAGGGGCACTGGGGCCAACGTCCTGACTTTC | CASRGTGANVLTF | . | TRBV2 | . | TRBJ2-6